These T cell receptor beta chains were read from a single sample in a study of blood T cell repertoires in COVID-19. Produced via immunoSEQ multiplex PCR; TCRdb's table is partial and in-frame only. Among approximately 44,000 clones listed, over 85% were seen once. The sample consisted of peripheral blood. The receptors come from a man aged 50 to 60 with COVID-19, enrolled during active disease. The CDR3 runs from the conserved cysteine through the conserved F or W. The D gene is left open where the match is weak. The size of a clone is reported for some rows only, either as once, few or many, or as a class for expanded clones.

TGTGCCAGCAGTTACCTCTACGAGCAGTACTTC	CASSYLYEQYF	NA	TRBV6-2/TRBV6-3	TRBJ2-7	NA
TGTGCCAGCAGAACAGGGTTGCGGGGCTACACCTTC	CASRTGLRGYTF	NA	TRBV6-5	TRBJ1-2	NA
TGCAGCGTTGTAAGGAATAGGGGGAGCTCCTACGAGCAGTACTTC	CSVVRNRGSSYEQYF	NA	TRBV29-1	TRBJ2-7	NA
TGCGCCAGCAGCCGCCCCCCCGGGGCGGGAGGGGGAGAGACCCAGTACTTC	CASSRPPGAGGGETQYF	few	TRBV4-1	TRBJ2-5	TRBD2
TGCGCCAGCAGCTCGATGCTAGCGCTCGACGGTAATGAGCAGTTCTTC	CASSSMLALDGNEQFF	NA	TRBV5-1	TRBJ2-1	NA
TGTGCCACCAGTGATTTGCTCGGCAGGGTGAGTAATTCACCCCTCCACTTT	CATSDLLGRVSNSPLHF	NA	TRBV24-1	TRBJ1-6	NA
TGTGCCAGCAGCCAGAGCCGTTGGCTGGTGCCCGCGGATGAGCAGTTCTTC	CASSQSRWLVPADEQFF	few	TRBV4-2	TRBJ2-1	NA
TGTGCCAGCAGCGGGGCCTACAATGAGCAGTTCTTC	CASSGAYNEQFF	NA	TRBV6-6	TRBJ2-1	NA
TGTGCCAGCTCACCTTGGAGGAACACAGATACGCAGTATTTT	CASSPWRNTDTQYF	once	TRBV18	TRBJ2-3	NA
TGTGCCAGCTCCCGGGAGAACACCGGGGAGCTGTTTTTT	CASSRENTGELFF	NA	TRBV2	TRBJ2-2	NA
TGCGCCAGCTCGCACCTCGACGACAGTACTTTGAACACTGAAGCTTTCTTT	CASSHLDDSTLNTEAFF	NA	TRBV23-1	TRBJ1-1	NA
TGTGCCACCAGAACAGGGAATGAAAAACTGTTTTTT	CATRTGNEKLFF	NA	TRBV24-1	TRBJ1-4	NA
TGTGCCAGCATTCAGGGGGGTCAAGAGACCCAGTACTTC	CASIQGGQETQYF	NA	TRBV2	TRBJ2-5	NA
TGTGCCAGCAGCTTGGTCGGGGGTTACAATGAGCAGTTCTTC	CASSLVGGYNEQFF	NA	TRBV5-4	TRBJ2-1	NA
TGTGCCAGCAGCCTTGGGGGCCCTGAGGGAGATACGCAGTATTTT	CASSLGGPEGDTQYF	NA	TRBV7-9	TRBJ2-3	NA
TGTGCCAGCAGCCAAGGAGGCGGGACTTACAATGAGCAGTTCTTC	CASSQGGGTYNEQFF	NA	TRBV3-1/TRBV3-2	TRBJ2-1	NA
TGTGCCAGCAGAGTAGCGGGAGTCGTAGAGACCCAGTACTTC	CASRVAGVVETQYF	NA	TRBV25-1	TRBJ2-5	TRBD2
TGTGCCAGCAGCCCCCGGACTAGCGGGACGCCCTACGAGCAGTACTTC	CASSPRTSGTPYEQYF	NA	TRBV11-1	TRBJ2-7	TRBD2
TGTGCCAGCAGATACCCGACGGGGGTACGAGGCTACACCTTC	CASRYPTGVRGYTF	once	TRBV28	TRBJ1-2	NA
TGCGCCAGCAGCTTGTTTGGGGGGTCGAACACTGAAGCTTTCTTT	CASSLFGGSNTEAFF	NA	TRBV5-1	TRBJ1-1	NA
TGTGCCACCAGTGATTCGGGGGGAGCGGGAGTTGTTACCGGGGAGCTGTTTTTT	CATSDSGGAGVVTGELFF	once	TRBV24-1	TRBJ2-2	TRBD2
TGTGCCAGCAGCCAAGGACAGGGGATTGAAGCTTTCTTT	CASSQGQGIEAFF	NA	TRBV14	TRBJ1-1	TRBD1
TGTGCCACCAGTGATTCCCCCCCAGAACCCGGCGGGCAGTACTTC	CATSDSPPEPGGQYF	NA	TRBV24-1	TRBJ2-7	NA
TGTGCCAGCAGGCAGGACAGACGCTACACCTTC	CASRQDRRYTF	once	TRBV2	TRBJ1-2	NA
TGTGCCTGGACCTACTCAGGGACAGGTGGGAACACTGAAGCTTTCTTT	CAWTYSGTGGNTEAFF	NA	TRBV30	TRBJ1-1	TRBD1
TGTGCCATCAGTGAAGGCAGGGGCTATGGCTACACCTTC	CAISEGRGYGYTF	NA	TRBV10-3	TRBJ1-2	NA
TGTGCCAGCAGCCAAGATATCGACACACCTAACTATGGCTACACCTTC	CASSQDIDTPNYGYTF	NA	TRBV4-2	TRBJ1-2	NA
TGTGCCAGCAGCCGAGAACAGGGCGGGAGCACAGATACGCAGTATTTT	CASSREQGGSTDTQYF	once	TRBV5-4	TRBJ2-3	NA
TGCGCCAGCAGCCACCGAACGGGACACCGCACAGATACGCAGTATTTT	CASSHRTGHRTDTQYF	NA	TRBV4-3	TRBJ2-3	NA
TGTGCCTGGAGTCCTCCCACATCCTCCTCTAGCGGGAGGAGCACCGGGGAGCTGTTTTTT	CAWSPPTSSSSGRSTGELFF	NA	TRBV30	TRBJ2-2	TRBD2
TGTGCCAGCAGCGTAGAACTAGCGTTAGGTGAGCAGTTCTTC	CASSVELALGEQFF	NA	TRBV9	TRBJ2-1	TRBD2
TGTGCCAGCAGACGCCCAGGGGACCTTTCCTATGGCTACACCTTC	CASRRPGDLSYGYTF	NA	TRBV6-5	TRBJ1-2	NA
TGTGCCAGCAGTGCGACTAGCGGGGTGGGGCAGTACTTC	CASSATSGVGQYF	NA	TRBV2	TRBJ2-7	TRBD2
TGTGGCTGGCGGACAGCCGCCCCTGAAGCTTTCTTT	CGWRTAAPEAFF	NA	TRBV30	TRBJ1-1	NA
TGTGCCAGCAGCCCGAGAAGGACTAGCGGGAGGAACAATGAGCAGTTCTTC	CASSPRRTSGRNNEQFF	once	TRBV13	TRBJ2-1	TRBD2
TGTGCCAGCAGCCCGATGGAGTCTAGCGGGAGCAATGAGCAGTTCTTC	CASSPMESSGSNEQFF	once	TRBV9	TRBJ2-1	TRBD2
TGTGCCAGCAGCACAGGACAGGGAATAGCTGGAAACACCATATATTTT	CASSTGQGIAGNTIYF	NA	TRBV9	TRBJ1-3	TRBD1
TGTGCCACCAGGCAGGGGTGGGAGACCCAGTACTTC	CATRQGWETQYF	NA	TRBV15	TRBJ2-5	NA
TGTGCCAGCAGAAGGACAGGGCCGGTTGAAAAACTGTTTTTT	CASRRTGPVEKLFF	NA	TRBV27	TRBJ1-4	TRBD1
TGTGCCAGCAGCTTAGGAGGGGGCGCCGCAAGTCAGCCCCAGCATTTT	CASSLGGGAASQPQHF	once	TRBV7-2	TRBJ1-5	TRBD1
TGTGCCAGTACTAGCGGGAGGGCCGGAGATGAGCAGTTCTTC	CASTSGRAGDEQFF	once	TRBV19	TRBJ2-1	TRBD2
TGCGCCAGCAGCTCCCGGAGGAGCGGAGGGCCGAGGGACAATGAGCAGTTCTTC	CASSSRRSGGPRDNEQFF	NA	TRBV5-1	TRBJ2-1	NA
TGTGCCAGCAGTTCCGACAGGGCCCTCTATGGCTACACCTTC	CASSSDRALYGYTF	NA	TRBV27	TRBJ1-2	TRBD1
TGTGCCACCAGCGCAAATAGCCCCTCTTTATACACAGATACGCAGTATTTT	CATSANSPSLYTDTQYF	NA	TRBV15	TRBJ2-3	NA
TGTGCCAGCAGTGGATACATCTCTGGAAACACCATATATTTT	CASSGYISGNTIYF	NA	TRBV2	TRBJ1-3	NA
TGTGCCAGTAGTATAAGTAGAGGGGGTTTCTCTGGGGCCAACGTCCTGACTTTC	CASSISRGGFSGANVLTF	NA	TRBV19	TRBJ2-6	NA
TGTGCCAGCAGCCCCGGGACAGGGGGCGTAGATACGCAGTATTTT	CASSPGTGGVDTQYF	NA	TRBV12-1	TRBJ2-3	NA
TGTGCCATCAGTGACCCGGAGGACAGGGGATATGAGCAGTTCTTC	CAISDPEDRGYEQFF	NA	TRBV10-3	TRBJ2-1	TRBD1
TGTGCCAGCTCACCACCTTCTGGGGACAGGGTCTACAATGAGCAGTTCTTC	CASSPPSGDRVYNEQFF	NA	TRBV18	TRBJ2-1	TRBD1
TGCGCCAGCAGCCAACGTCAGGGGGAAGAAAAACTGTTTTTT	CASSQRQGEEKLFF	NA	TRBV4-1	TRBJ1-4	TRBD1
TGCAGCGTATTGGCGGGAGGGGAGACCCAGTACTTC	CSVLAGGETQYF	NA	TRBV29-1	TRBJ2-5	TRBD2
TGCGCCAGCAGCCAAGATTCGGCGACAGGAGCCTACAATGAGCAGTTCTTC	CASSQDSATGAYNEQFF	NA	TRBV4-3	TRBJ2-1	NA
TGTGCCAGCAGCTTCGTCAGGGGGCGTGTCGAGCAGTTCTTC	CASSFVRGRVEQFF	NA	TRBV7-3	TRBJ2-1	TRBD1
TGTGCCAGTAGCCTGAAGCCTGACTCTAGCGGGAGGATCTACGAGCAGTACTTC	CASSLKPDSSGRIYEQYF	NA	TRBV19	TRBJ2-7	TRBD2
TGTGCCAGCAGTTACTCAACACGGCTAGCGGGAGGGCCTGGTGAGCAGTTCTTC	CASSYSTRLAGGPGEQFF	NA	TRBV6-2/TRBV6-3	TRBJ2-1	TRBD2
TGTGCCATCAGTGACCGGATGGCGGGAGGTGGAGGTGAGCAGTTCTTC	CAISDRMAGGGGEQFF	NA	TRBV10-3	TRBJ2-1	TRBD2
TGTGCCAGCAGTTCGATCAGGGTCAGCCTCGATCAGCCCCAGCATTTT	CASSSIRVSLDQPQHF	once	TRBV28	TRBJ1-5	NA
TGTGCCAGCTCACCAGACAGGGGTAGCACTGAAGCTTTCTTT	CASSPDRGSTEAFF	NA	TRBV18	TRBJ1-1	TRBD1
TGTGCAAGTCGCTTATTTTGTAGACAGGGTAATCAGCCCCAGCATTTT	CASRLFCRQGNQPQHF	NA	TRBV12-2	TRBJ1-5	NA